This T cell receptor (beta chain) appears in the sequencing data of a study of shared clonotypes between healthy human individuals. General observations from the study: Naive subsets, compared against memory subsets, generally had larger estimated richness values.

V was clipped by 3 bases and J by 3 bases, with 12 bases between them. Germline lookup yields CDR1 MGHDK and CDR2 SYGVNS. The CDR3 runs to 15 residues. Sequencing used immunoSEQ multiplex PCR; TCRdb keeps in-frame clones, though not all of them. The sample includes 2 million to 2.5 million clones, under 95% of them seen just once. To note about this clone: Its antigen remains unknown.

The chain combines TRBV25-1 with TRBJ1-3; D call uncertain. Sequenced sample: naive CD4+ T cells from PBMCs. Regarding subset: CD45RA+ positively selected. The TCR sequence derives from a man between 18 and 35 years old in good health. Some clones in this sample may be carry-over from other donors' samples. The CDR3 region is CASSDPRHLGNTIYF. Here the CDR3 DNA reads TGTGCCAGCAGTGACCCACGACACCTTGGAAACACCATATATTTT.